The TCR beta chain under discussion was sequenced for a study of Ad26.COV2.S vaccination and SARS-CoV-2 variants. Treatment reported: 19 received Ad26.COV2.S at low or high dose, single or two shots; 5 received placebo; per-sample allocation not given. The samples were gathered on day 63 after the first injection of vaccine or placebo. Recruitment in Boston yielded a donor of adult age, 18-55 years. Study conclusions and caveats: Vaccine recipients surpassed placebo recipients in spike-specific TCR breadth. Vaccine and placebo groups showed comparable non-spike TCR breadth.

Germline CDR1 MNHEY, CDR2 SMNVEV (reference sequence). V was pared by 3 bases and J by 4 bases, with 9 bases between. The CDR3 length is 13 residues. Concerning this clone: Its antigen is not known.

Clones were sequenced by immunoSEQ multiplex PCR, and TCRdb holds only the in-frame ones, with some missing. The table lists roughly 460,000 clones, around 89% of them singletons. The chain links TRBV27 to TRBJ1-2, with D perhaps TRBD1 (6 bases). Source: peripheral blood, taken in a trial of Ad26.COV2.S vaccine versus placebo. The sequence was collected from a person between 18 and 65 years old who received the Ad26.COV2.S COVID-19 vaccine or a placebo. CDR3 sequence: CASSLTGPYGYTF. In nucleotides, the CDR3 is TGTGCCAGCAGTTTGACAGGCCCCTATGGCTACACCTTC.